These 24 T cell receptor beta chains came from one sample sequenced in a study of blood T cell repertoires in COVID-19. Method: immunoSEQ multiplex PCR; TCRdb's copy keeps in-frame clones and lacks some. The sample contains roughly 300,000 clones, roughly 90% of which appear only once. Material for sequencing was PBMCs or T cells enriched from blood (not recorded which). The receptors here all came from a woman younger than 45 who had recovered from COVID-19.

This CDR3 is CASSQQSLEETQYF. The CDR3 bases are TGCGCCAGCAGCCAGCAGTCGCTGGAGGAGACCCAGTACTTC. The rearrangement links TRBV4-1 to TRBJ2-5; D is undetermined. CDR1 and CDR2 (germline): MGHRA, YSYEKL. The CDR3 runs 14 residues. V dropped 3 bases and J dropped 5 bases, with 13 bases sitting between them.

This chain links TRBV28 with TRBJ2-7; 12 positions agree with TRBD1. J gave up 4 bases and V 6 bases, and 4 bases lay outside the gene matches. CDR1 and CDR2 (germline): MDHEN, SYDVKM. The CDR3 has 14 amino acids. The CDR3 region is CASRSGQGAYEQYF. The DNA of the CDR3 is TGTGCCAGCAGATCGGGACAGGGGGCTTACGAGCAGTACTTC.

The CDR3 nucleotides read TGTGCCAGCATCAGGACATGGAGCACCGGGGAGCTGTTTTTT. Its translation: CASIRTWSTGELFF. The rearrangement uses TRBV6-5 and TRBJ2-2; a possible D gene is TRBD1 (5 bases). The germline V and J ends were trimmed by 7 bases and 4 bases, with 13 bases remaining between them. There are 14 residues in the CDR3. Germline-derived CDR1 and CDR2 are MNHEY and SVGAGI.

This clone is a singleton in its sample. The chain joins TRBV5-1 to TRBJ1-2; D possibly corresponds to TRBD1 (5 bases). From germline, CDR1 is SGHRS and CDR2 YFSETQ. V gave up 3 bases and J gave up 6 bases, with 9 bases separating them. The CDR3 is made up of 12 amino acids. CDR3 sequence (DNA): TGCGCCAGCAGCTCTCAGGGTGATGGCTACACCTTC. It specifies CASSSQGDGYTF.

The CDR3 spells CASREQPNSGANVLTF. The CDR3 DNA sequence: TGCGCCAGCAGGGAGCAGCCCAACTCTGGGGCCAACGTCCTGACTTTC. The chain has TRBV5-1 and TRBJ2-6; no clear D. The CDR3 totals 16 residues. V lost 5 bases, J lost 0 bases, and 12 bases lay in between. Germline-derived CDR1 and CDR2 are SGHRS and YFSETQ.

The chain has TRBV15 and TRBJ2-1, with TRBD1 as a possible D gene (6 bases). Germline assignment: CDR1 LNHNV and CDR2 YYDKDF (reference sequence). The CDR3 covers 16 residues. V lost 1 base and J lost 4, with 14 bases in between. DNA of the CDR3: TGTGCCACCAGCAGAGCCCAGGGGCCTCCGTACAATGAGCAGTTCTTC. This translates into CATSRAQGPPYNEQFF.

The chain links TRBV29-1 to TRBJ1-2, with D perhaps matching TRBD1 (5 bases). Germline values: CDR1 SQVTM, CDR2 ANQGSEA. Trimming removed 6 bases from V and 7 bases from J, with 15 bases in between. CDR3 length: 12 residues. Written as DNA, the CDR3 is TGCAGCGTATACGAAAACAGGTTTGGCTACACCTTC. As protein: CSVYENRFGYTF.

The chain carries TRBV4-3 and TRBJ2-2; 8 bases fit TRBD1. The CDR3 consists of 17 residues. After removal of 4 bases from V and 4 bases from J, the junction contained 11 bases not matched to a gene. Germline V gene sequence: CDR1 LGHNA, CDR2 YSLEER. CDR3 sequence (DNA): TGCGCCAGCAGCCCCCTGACAGGGGCCAGGGGCACCGGGGAGCTGTTTTTT. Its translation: CASSPLTGARGTGELFF.

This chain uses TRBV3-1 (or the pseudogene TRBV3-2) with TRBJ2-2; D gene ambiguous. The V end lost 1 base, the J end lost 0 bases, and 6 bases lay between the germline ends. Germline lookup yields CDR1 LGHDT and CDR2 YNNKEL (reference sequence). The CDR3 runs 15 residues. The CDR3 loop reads CASSQGPANTGELFF. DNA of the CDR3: TGTGCCAGCAGCCAAGGCCCAGCGAACACCGGGGAGCTGTTTTTT.

CDR3 in amino acids: CASSSGLLGPDTQYF. The CDR3 coding sequence is TGTGCCAGCAGCTCAGGACTTCTTGGGCCAGATACGCAGTATTTT. The genes are TRBV5-4 and TRBJ2-3; D is perhaps TRBD2 (5 bases). V lost 3 bases, J lost 4 bases, and 15 bases lay in between. The germline gives CDR1 SGHNT, CDR2 YYREEE (reference sequence). The CDR3 runs 15 residues.

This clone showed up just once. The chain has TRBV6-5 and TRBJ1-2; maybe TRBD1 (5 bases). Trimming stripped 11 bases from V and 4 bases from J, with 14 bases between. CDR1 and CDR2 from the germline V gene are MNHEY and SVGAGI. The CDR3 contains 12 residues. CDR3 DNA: TGTGCCGCCCAGGGTTGGGGCTATGGCTACACCTTC. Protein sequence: CAAQGWGYGYTF.

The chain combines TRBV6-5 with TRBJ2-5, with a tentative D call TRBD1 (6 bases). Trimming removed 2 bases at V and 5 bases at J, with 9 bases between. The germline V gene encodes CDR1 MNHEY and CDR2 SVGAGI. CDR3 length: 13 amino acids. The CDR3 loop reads CASSYGQGETQYF. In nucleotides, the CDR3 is TGTGCCAGCAGTTACGGGCAGGGGGAGACCCAGTACTTC.

The CDR3 protein is CASSPTGELFF. The DNA for the CDR3 is TGTGCCAGCTCCCCGACCGGGGAGCTGTTTTTT. This chain joins TRBV18 and TRBJ2-2; no clear D gene. Trimming removed 6 bases from V and 5 bases from J, with 4 bases in between. Germline V gene data show CDR1 as KGHSH and CDR2 as LQKENI. This CDR3 region has 11 residues.

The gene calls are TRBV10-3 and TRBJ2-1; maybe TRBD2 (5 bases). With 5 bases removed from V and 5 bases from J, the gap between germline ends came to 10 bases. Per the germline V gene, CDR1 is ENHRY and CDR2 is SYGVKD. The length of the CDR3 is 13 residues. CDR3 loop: CAISLMGDNEQFF. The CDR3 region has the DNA TGTGCCATCAGTTTAATGGGAGACAATGAGCAGTTCTTC.

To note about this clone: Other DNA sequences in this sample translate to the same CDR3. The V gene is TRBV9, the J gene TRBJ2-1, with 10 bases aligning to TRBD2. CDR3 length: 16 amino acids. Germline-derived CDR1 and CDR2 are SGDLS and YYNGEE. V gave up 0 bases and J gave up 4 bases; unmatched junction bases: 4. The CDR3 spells CASSVGLAGGYNEQFF. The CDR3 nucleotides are TGTGCCAGCAGCGTAGGACTAGCGGGCGGGTACAATGAGCAGTTCTTC.

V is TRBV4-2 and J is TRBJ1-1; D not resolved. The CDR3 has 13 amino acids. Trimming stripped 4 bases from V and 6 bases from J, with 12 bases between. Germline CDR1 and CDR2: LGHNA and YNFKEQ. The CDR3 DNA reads TGTGCCAGCAGCCCCCTTCGAGGTTCTGAAGCTTTCTTT. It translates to CASSPLRGSEAFF.

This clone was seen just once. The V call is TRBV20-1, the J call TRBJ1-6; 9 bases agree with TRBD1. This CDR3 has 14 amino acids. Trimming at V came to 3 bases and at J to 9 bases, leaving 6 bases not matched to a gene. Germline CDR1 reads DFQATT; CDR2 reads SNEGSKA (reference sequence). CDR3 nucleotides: TGCAGTGCTAGTGCTCAGGACAGGGGTTCACCCCTCCACTTT. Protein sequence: CSASAQDRGSPLHF.

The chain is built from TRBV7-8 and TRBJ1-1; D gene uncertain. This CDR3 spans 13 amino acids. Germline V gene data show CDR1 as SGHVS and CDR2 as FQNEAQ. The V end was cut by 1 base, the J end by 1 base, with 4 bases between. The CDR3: CASSLVGNTEAFF. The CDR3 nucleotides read TGTGCCAGCAGCTTAGTCGGGAACACTGAAGCTTTCTTT.

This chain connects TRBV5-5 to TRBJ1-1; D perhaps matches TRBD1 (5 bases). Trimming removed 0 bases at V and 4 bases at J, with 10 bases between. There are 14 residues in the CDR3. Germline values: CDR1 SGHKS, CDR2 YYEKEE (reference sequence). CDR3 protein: CASSLGGFGTEAFF. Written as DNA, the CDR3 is TGTGCCAGCAGCTTGGGGGGCTTCGGCACTGAAGCTTTCTTT.

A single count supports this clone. CDR3 protein: CASSLDRAKAEAFF. The CDR3 coding sequence is TGCGCCAGCAGCTTGGACAGGGCTAAAGCTGAAGCTTTCTTT. The J gene is TRBJ1-1, the V gene TRBV5-1; D is perhaps TRBD1 (6 bases). V lost 0 bases and J lost 6, with 12 bases in between. The CDR3 is made up of 14 amino acids. The V gene's germline CDR1 is SGHRS and CDR2 YFSETQ.

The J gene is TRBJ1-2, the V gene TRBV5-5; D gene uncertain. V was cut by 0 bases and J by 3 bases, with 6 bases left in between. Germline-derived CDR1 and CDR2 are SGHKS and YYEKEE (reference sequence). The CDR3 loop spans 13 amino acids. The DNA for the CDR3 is TGTGCCAGCAGCTTGGCGGGTGACTATGGCTACACCTTC. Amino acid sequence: CASSLAGDYGYTF.

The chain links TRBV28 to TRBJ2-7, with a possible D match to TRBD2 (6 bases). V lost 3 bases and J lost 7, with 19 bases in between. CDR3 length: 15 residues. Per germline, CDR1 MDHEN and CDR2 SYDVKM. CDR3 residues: CASSFGRTSGREQYF. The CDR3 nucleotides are TGTGCCAGCAGTTTCGGGCGGACTTCAGGGAGGGAGCAGTACTTC.

The CDR3 bases are TGTGCCAGCAGCTTGTGGGGCAGGGGGCCGGGCACAGATACGCAGTATTTT. Its translation: CASSLWGRGPGTDTQYF. The chain is built from TRBV11-2 and TRBJ2-3; 8 positions match TRBD1. Per the germline V gene, CDR1 is SGHAT and CDR2 is FQNNGV. This CDR3 has 17 residues. Unmatched junction bases numbered 9, after V lost 3 bases and J lost 1 base.

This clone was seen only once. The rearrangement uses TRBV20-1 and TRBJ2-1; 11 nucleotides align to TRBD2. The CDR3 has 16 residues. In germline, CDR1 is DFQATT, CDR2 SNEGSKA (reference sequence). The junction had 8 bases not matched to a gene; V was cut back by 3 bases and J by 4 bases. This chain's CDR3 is CSASPSGGPQYNEQFF. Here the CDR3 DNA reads TGCAGTGCTAGTCCTAGCGGGGGGCCTCAATACAATGAGCAGTTCTTC.